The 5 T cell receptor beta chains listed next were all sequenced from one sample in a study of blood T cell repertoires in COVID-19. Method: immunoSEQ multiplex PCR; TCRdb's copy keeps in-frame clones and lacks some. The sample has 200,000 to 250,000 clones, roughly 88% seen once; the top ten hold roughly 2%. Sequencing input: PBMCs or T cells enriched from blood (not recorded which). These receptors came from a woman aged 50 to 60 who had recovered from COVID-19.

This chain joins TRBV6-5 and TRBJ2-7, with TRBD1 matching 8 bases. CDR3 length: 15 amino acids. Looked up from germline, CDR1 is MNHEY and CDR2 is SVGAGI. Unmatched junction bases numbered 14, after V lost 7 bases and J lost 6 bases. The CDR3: CASNPGGQVTSEQYF. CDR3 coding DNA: TGTGCCAGCAACCCCGGGGGACAGGTCACGAGCGAGCAGTACTTC.

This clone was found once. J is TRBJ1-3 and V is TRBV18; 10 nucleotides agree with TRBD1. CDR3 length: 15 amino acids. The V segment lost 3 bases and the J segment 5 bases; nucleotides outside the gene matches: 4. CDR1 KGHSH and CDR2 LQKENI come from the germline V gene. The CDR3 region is CASSPGTGVRNTIYF. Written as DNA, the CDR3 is TGTGCCAGCTCACCTGGGACAGGGGTTCGAAACACCATATATTTT.

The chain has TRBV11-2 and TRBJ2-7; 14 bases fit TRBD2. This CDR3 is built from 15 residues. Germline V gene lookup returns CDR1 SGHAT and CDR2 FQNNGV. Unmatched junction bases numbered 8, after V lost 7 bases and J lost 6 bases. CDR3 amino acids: CASTPTSGRALEQYF. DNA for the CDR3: TGTGCCAGCACCCCGACTAGCGGGAGGGCCCTCGAGCAGTACTTC.

CDR3 loop: CASSPDRGIWGPGNSPLHF. In DNA form, the CDR3 reads TGTGCCAGCAGTCCTGACAGGGGTATTTGGGGTCCTGGTAATTCACCCCTCCACTTT. The chain uses TRBV11-3 and TRBJ1-6, with 8 bases fitting TRBD1. Germline loops: CDR1 SGHNT, CDR2 YENEEA. This CDR3 contains 19 residues. V shed 6 bases and J 6 bases; nucleotides not matched to a gene: 19.

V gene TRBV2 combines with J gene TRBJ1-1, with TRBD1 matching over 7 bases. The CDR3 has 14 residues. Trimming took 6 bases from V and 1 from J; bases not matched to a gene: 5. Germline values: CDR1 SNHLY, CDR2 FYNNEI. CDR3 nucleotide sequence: TGTGCCAGCAGCCAGGGGGTTGAGAACACTGAAGCTTTCTTT. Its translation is CASSQGVENTEAFF.